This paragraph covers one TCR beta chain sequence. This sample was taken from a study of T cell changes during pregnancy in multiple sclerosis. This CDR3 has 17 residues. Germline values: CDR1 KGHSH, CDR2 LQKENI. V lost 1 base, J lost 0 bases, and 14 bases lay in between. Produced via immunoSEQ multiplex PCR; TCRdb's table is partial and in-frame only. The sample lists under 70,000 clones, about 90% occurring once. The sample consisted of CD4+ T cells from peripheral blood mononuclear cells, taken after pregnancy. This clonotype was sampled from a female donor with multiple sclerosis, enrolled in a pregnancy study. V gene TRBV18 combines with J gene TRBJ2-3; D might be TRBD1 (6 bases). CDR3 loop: CASSPLQGRGSTDTQYF. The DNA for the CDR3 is TGTGCCAGCTCACCACTGCAGGGGAGAGGAAGCACAGATACGCAGTATTTT.